One sample yielded the 24 T cell receptor beta chains listed below, sequenced in a study of graft-versus-host responses after intestinal transplantation. Using immunoSEQ multiplex PCR, the repertoire was profiled, and TCRdb retains in-frame clones only, with some absent. The sample yields about 7,400 clones, about 63% seen once. Graft specimens yielded both intraepithelial and lamina propria lymphocytes. Sample: ileum tissue, taken about 8 weeks after transplant. These receptors came from a human patient who received an intestinal transplant, so some T cells may come from the graft donor.

This clone is a singleton in its sample. V gene TRBV19 combines with J gene TRBJ2-3, with TRBD1 identical over 8 bases. The junction had 2 bases not matched to a gene; V was cut back by 4 bases and J by 5 bases. Looked up from germline, CDR1 is LNHDA and CDR2 is SQIVND (reference sequence). The CDR3 extends over 13 amino acids. The CDR3 reads CASSKQGEDTQYF. The CDR3, as DNA: TGTGCCAGTAGTAAACAGGGGGAAGATACGCAGTATTTT. Variable domain in full (rest from reference TRBV19 and TRBJ2-3): DGGITQSPKYLFRKEGQNVTLSCEQNLNHDAMYWYRQDPGQGLRLIYYSQIVNDFQKGDIAEGYSVSREKKESFPLTVTSAQKNPTAFYLCASSKQGEDTQYFGPGTRLTVL.

The rearrangement uses TRBV9 and TRBJ2-4, with 8 positions matching TRBD2. Germline assignment: CDR1 SGDLS and CDR2 YYNGEE. There are 17 residues in the CDR3. V lost 0 bases and J lost 1; bases outside the gene matches: 6. The CDR3 coding sequence is TGTGCCAGCAGCGTAGACCCGGGGGGGGCCGCCAAAAACATTCAGTACTTC. Translation gives CASSVDPGGAAKNIQYF.

This clone was observed a few times. The rearrangement uses TRBV10-2 and TRBJ2-2; D is unclear. The germline gives CDR1 WSHSY, CDR2 SAAADI. V shed 6 bases and J shed 3 bases, with 11 bases lying between them. The CDR3 covers 14 residues. DNA for the CDR3: TGCGCCAGCAGAGCAGACGGGTACACCGGGGAGCTGTTTTTT. Translation gives CASRADGYTGELFF.

The CDR3 DNA reads as TGTGCCAGCGGTCGCTTGTATAGCGGGGGGGCCGTCACCGGGGAGCTGTTTTTT. This sequence encodes CASGRLYSGGAVTGELFF. This rearrangement joins TRBV5-5 to TRBJ2-2, with TRBD2 matching over 11 bases. CDR3 size: 18 residues. Germline CDR1 is SGHKS and CDR2 is YYEKEE (reference sequence). V dropped 7 bases and J dropped 4; count of bases not matched to a gene: 15. The variable domain in full, completed from reference TRBV5-5 and TRBJ2-2, reads DAGVTQSPTHLIKTRGQQVTLRCSPISGHKSVSWYQQVLGQGPQFIFQYYEKEERGRGNFPDRFSARQFPNYSSELNVNALLLGDSALYLCASGRLYSGGAVTGELFFGEGSRLTVL.

This rearrangement joins TRBV2 to TRBJ2-2, with a tentative D call TRBD2 (5 bases). Germline CDR1 reads SNHLY; CDR2 reads FYNNEI. The CDR3 totals 15 residues. With 3 bases removed from V and 5 bases from J, the gap between germline ends came to 13 bases. The DNA for the CDR3 is TGTGCCAGCAGTGACGAGGGCCTGGAGACCGGGGAGCTGTTTTTT. Protein product: CASSDEGLETGELFF.

The chain carries TRBV7-8 and TRBJ2-1, with D perhaps matching TRBD1 (6 bases). The V gene lost 0 bases and the J gene lost 2 bases, with 8 bases spanning the gap. CDR3 length: 15 residues. CDR1 is SGHVS, CDR2 FQNEAQ, per germline. The CDR3 is CASSLAGAPYNEQFF. DNA for the CDR3: TGTGCCAGCAGCTTAGCGGGGGCCCCCTACAATGAGCAGTTCTTC.

This rearrangement joins TRBV9 to TRBJ1-1; 9 nucleotides line up with TRBD1. In germline, CDR1 is SGDLS, CDR2 YYNGEE. Trimming removed 4 bases from V and 1 base from J; junction bases left unmatched: 14. This CDR3 is built from 18 residues. The CDR3 region is CASSISPAGQGGNTEAFF. The CDR3 region has the DNA TGTGCCAGCAGCATCTCCCCGGCGGGACAGGGAGGGAACACTGAAGCTTTCTTT.

This CDR3 reads CATGTGAYEQYV. In nucleotides, the CDR3 is TGCGCCACCGGGACAGGGGCCTACGAGCAGTACGTC. The rearrangement uses TRBV10-2 and TRBJ2-7, with 10 bases matching TRBD1. This CDR3 comprises 12 residues. CDR1 and CDR2 (germline): WSHSY, SAAADI. Unmatched junction bases numbered 2, after V lost 10 bases and J lost 2 bases.

This clone occurred a few times. V is TRBV27 and J is TRBJ2-3; TRBD2 is a possible D gene (5 bases). Trimming shortened V by 5 bases and J by 2 bases, and 23 bases separated the two germline ends. The length of the CDR3 is 18 residues. Germline assignment: CDR1 MNHEY and CDR2 SMNVEV (reference sequence). In DNA, the CDR3 is TGTGCCAGCAGTCCCATCCCCCCGCTAGCCACCCTCACAGATACGCAGTATTTT. Translation gives CASSPIPPLATLTDTQYF.

The rearrangement uses TRBV10-3 and TRBJ2-7; tentative D call: TRBD1 (6 bases). Germline CDR1 is ENHRY and CDR2 is SYGVKD. V was shortened by 9 bases and J by 6 bases, with 18 bases between the two germline ends. The length of the CDR3 is 13 residues. The DNA of the CDR3 is TGTGCCATTCAGGAGAACAGGGAAGGCGAGCAGTACGTC. It yields the protein CAIQENREGEQYV.

This clone showed up just a few times. This sequence joins TRBV7-2 and TRBJ2-2; the match to TRBD2 covers 10 bases. Looked up from germline, CDR1 is SGHTA and CDR2 is FQGNSA. The CDR3 spans 15 residues. V was clipped by 5 bases and J by 8 bases; unmatched bases: 8. CDR3 DNA sequence: TGTGCCAGCAGCCAGCGGGGGGGCCGGGAAGGGGAGCTGTTTTTT. Its protein product is CASSQRGGREGELFF.

This chain links TRBV2 with TRBJ1-1; 8 bases line up with TRBD1. Germline trimming cut 6 bases from V and 3 bases from J; bases unmatched to any gene: 3. The CDR3 is 13 residues long. The germline V gene encodes CDR1 SNHLY and CDR2 FYNNEI. The CDR3 is CASRADRDTEAFF. CDR3 DNA: TGTGCCAGCAGGGCGGACAGGGACACTGAAGCTTTCTTT.

This chain joins TRBV5-4 and TRBJ2-7, with D possibly TRBD2 on 7 matching bases. The CDR3 totals 13 residues. The germline V gene encodes CDR1 SGHNT and CDR2 YYREEE (reference sequence). V was shortened by 4 bases and J by 7 bases, with 15 bases between the two germline ends. The CDR3 DNA sequence: TGTGCCAGCAGCCTTCGGGGGGCGGTGGAGCAGTACGTC. Amino acid sequence: CASSLRGAVEQYV.

This chain uses TRBV6-5 with TRBJ2-1; possible D gene TRBD2, 6 bases. Looked up from germline, CDR1 is MNHEY and CDR2 is SVGAGI. This CDR3 contains 15 residues. V was pared by 2 bases and J by 4 bases, with 12 bases between. CDR3 nucleotide sequence: TGTGCCAGCAGTTACGTTGCGGGGCGATACAATGAGCAGTTCTTC. Translating it yields CASSYVAGRYNEQFF.

V is TRBV6-9 and J is TRBJ2-2; TRBD2 matches at 10 bases. The V gene end was trimmed by 7 bases and the J gene end by 4 bases; junction bases not matched to a gene: 6. Germline loops: CDR1 MNHGY, CDR2 SVAAGI. The CDR3 is 15 amino acids. CDR3 nucleotides: TGTGCCAGCATTAATAGCGGGGGGCTCACCGGGGAGCTGTTTTTT. This translates into CASINSGGLTGELFF.

Concerning this clone: Possible read error: a much larger clone is one base away. The sample carries other DNA sequences with the same CDR3. The rearrangement joins TRBV4-1 to TRBJ2-5; 8 bases align to TRBD1. The CDR3 has 14 amino acids. J was trimmed by 4 bases and V by 5 bases; bases with no gene match: 6. Germline loops: CDR1 MGHRA, CDR2 YSYEKL. The CDR3 region has the DNA TGCGCCAGCAGCGACGGTGGACAGGGAGAGACCCAGTACTTC. This translates into CASSDGGQGETQYF.

The chain couples TRBV15 to TRBJ1-2; no firm D call. The length of the CDR3 is 15 residues. Germline-derived CDR1 and CDR2 are LNHNV and YYDKDF (reference sequence). The V and J ends lost 0 bases and 6 bases respectively, with 14 bases between them. CDR3 protein: CATSRDRDRPDGYTF. DNA of the CDR3: TGTGCCACCAGCAGAGATCGGGATAGACCGGATGGCTACACCTTC.

This clone is termed medium-sized (0.01 to 0.1%). V gene TRBV4-3 combines with J gene TRBJ1-1; 7 bases map to TRBD1. The germline V gene encodes CDR1 LGHNA and CDR2 YSLEER. J lost 4 bases, V lost 0 bases, and 14 bases had no gene match. This CDR3 has 18 amino acids. The CDR3 nucleotides read TGCGCCAGCAGCCAAGATAGCGGACAGGTTCTTGGTGGCACTGAAGCTTTCTTT. Amino acids: CASSQDSGQVLGGTEAFF.

This clone was counted between two and nine times. CDR3: CASSILTSGNTIYF. CDR3 bases: TGTGCCAGCAGTATCCTTACTTCTGGAAACACCATATATTTT. J is TRBJ1-3 and V is TRBV7-6; D not resolved. Germline V gene data show CDR1 as SGHVS and CDR2 as FNYEAQ. With 6 bases removed from V and 1 base from J, the gap between germline ends came to 10 bases. The CDR3 is 14 residues long.

The genes are TRBV2 and TRBJ1-2, with 9 nucleotides matching TRBD1. Germline loops: CDR1 SNHLY, CDR2 FYNNEI. V gave up 5 bases and J gave up 7 bases; unmatched junction bases: 5. This CDR3 comprises 13 residues. The CDR3 protein is CASSWDRDGGYTF. CDR3 nucleotides: TGTGCCAGCAGTTGGGACAGGGACGGTGGCTACACCTTC.

This chain uses TRBV28 with TRBJ1-5, with D possibly being TRBD1 (5 bases). Germline CDR1 is MDHEN and CDR2 is SYDVKM. Trimming pared 1 base from V and 5 bases from J, leaving 15 bases between. This CDR3 region has 16 residues. The chain's CDR3 is CASSLLGQGLHQPQHF. The CDR3 region has the DNA TGTGCCAGCAGTTTATTAGGCCAGGGATTGCATCAGCCCCAGCATTTT.

CDR3 sequence (DNA): TGTGCCAGCAGTTTCCTCCCAGGGCAGGAGACCCAGTACTTC. Translating gives CASSFLPGQETQYF. The rearrangement joins TRBV27 to TRBJ2-5; maybe TRBD1 (5 bases). Germline V gives CDR1 MNHEY, CDR2 SMNVEV (reference sequence). CDR3 length equals 14 residues. Deletions cut 3 bases from V and 5 bases from J, with 13 bases between.

This clone was found once. The V gene is TRBV5-1, the J gene TRBJ2-2; maybe TRBD1 (6 bases). The CDR3 extends over 14 amino acids. From germline, CDR1 is SGHRS and CDR2 YFSETQ. Trimming removed 0 bases from V and 7 bases from J, with 10 bases in between. The CDR3 here is CASSLDRAGGELFF. CDR3 bases: TGCGCCAGCAGCTTGGACAGGGCTGGCGGGGAGCTGTTTTTT.

The chain couples TRBV6-5 to TRBJ2-3, with TRBD2 matching 7 bases. CDR1 and CDR2 from the germline V gene are MNHEY and SVGAGI. V lost 6 bases and J lost 3; bases outside the gene matches: 6. The CDR3 runs 14 residues. CDR3 nucleotides: TGTGCCAGCAGACTGCGGCGGGGGACAGATACGCAGTATTTT. This encodes CASRLRRGTDTQYF.